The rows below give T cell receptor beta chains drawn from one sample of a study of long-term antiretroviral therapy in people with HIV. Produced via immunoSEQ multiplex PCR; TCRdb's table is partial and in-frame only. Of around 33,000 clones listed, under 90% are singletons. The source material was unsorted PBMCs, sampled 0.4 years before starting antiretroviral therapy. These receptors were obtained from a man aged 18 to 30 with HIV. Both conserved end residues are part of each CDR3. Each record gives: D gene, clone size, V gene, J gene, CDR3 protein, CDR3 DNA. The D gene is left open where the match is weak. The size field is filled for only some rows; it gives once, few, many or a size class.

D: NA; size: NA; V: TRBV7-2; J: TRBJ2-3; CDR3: CASSLARSSPNTQYF; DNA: TGTGCCAGCAGCTTAGCGAGGTCTAGCCCCAATACGCAGTATTTT
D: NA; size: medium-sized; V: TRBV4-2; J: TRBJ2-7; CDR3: CASSQGSLDQDGEQYF; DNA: TGTGCCAGCAGCCAGGGCTCCTTAGACCAGGACGGCGAGCAGTACTTC
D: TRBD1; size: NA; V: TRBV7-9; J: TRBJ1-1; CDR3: CASSPWTGGAAFF; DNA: TGTGCCAGCAGCCCCTGGACAGGGGGGGCCGCTTTCTTT
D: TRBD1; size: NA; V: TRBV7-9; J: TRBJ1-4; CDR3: CASSFHRGLRVSTNEKLFF; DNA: TGTGCCAGCAGCTTTCACAGGGGCCTACGGGTCTCAACTAATGAAAAACTGTTTTTT
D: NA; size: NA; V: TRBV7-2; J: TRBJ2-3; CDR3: CASSLNLDTQYF; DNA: TGTGCCAGCAGCTTAAATCTAGATACGCAGTATTTT
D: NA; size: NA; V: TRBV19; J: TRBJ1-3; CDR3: CASSSNSGNTIYF; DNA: TGTGCCAGTAGTAGTAACTCTGGAAACACCATATATTTT
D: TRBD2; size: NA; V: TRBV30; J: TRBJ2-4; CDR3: CAWSAGGGGIQYF; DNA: TGTGCCTGGAGCGCCGGGGGGGGTGGAATTCAGTACTTC
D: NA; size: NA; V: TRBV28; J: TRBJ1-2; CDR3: CASMEGGYTF; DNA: TGTGCCAGCATGGAAGGTGGCTACACCTTC
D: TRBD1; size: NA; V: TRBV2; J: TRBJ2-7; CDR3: CASRGTSDLGQGWASGHYEQYF; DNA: TGTGCCAGCAGGGGGACATCGGACCTCGGACAGGGGTGGGCTAGCGGACACTACGAGCAGTACTTC
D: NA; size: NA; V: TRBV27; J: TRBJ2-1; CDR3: CASNPAGLDYNEQFF; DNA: TGTGCCAGCAATCCCGCGGGATTAGACTACAATGAGCAGTTCTTC
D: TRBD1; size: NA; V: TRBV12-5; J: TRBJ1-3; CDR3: CASALTGSGNTIYF; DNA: TGTGCTAGTGCCCTGACAGGGTCCGGAAACACCATATATTTT
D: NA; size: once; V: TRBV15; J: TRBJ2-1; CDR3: CATSRGSGYNEQFF; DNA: TGTGCCACCAGCAGAGGTAGCGGATACAATGAGCAGTTCTTC
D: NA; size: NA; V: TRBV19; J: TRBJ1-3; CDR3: CASSGAGTPSGNTIYF; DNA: TGTGCCAGTAGTGGAGCCGGGACTCCTTCTGGAAACACCATATATTTT
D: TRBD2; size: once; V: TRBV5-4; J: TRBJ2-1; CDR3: CASSFSGKQFF; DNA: TGTGCCAGCAGCTTTAGCGGGAAGCAGTTCTTC
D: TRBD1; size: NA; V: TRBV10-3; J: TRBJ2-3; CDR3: CAIMGDSHTDTQYF; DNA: TGTGCCATCATGGGGGACAGCCACACAGATACGCAGTATTTT
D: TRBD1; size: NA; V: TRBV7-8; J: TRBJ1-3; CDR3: CASTVGQAGSGNTIYF; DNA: TGTGCCAGCACCGTGGGACAGGCAGGCTCTGGAAACACCATATATTTT
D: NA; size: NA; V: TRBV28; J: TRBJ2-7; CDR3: CASSFSQTEQYF; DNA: TGTGCCAGCAGTTTTTCACAGACCGAGCAGTACTTC